Presented here are 17 T cell receptor beta chains from one specimen sequenced in a study of T cell responses to AZD1222 COVID-19 vaccine. Repertoires were generated with immunoSEQ multiplex PCR, while TCRdb's copy carries only in-frame clones and drops some. The repertoire holds about 88,000 clones, with around 90% as singletons. Source: peripheral blood, taken on day 0 of AZD1222 vaccination. The receptors come from an adult in good health.

This CDR3 is CASSKMATNTGELFF. In nucleotides, the CDR3 is TGTGCCAGCAGCAAAATGGCCACGAACACCGGGGAGCTGTTTTTT. V usage is TRBV7-2 and J usage is TRBJ2-2; D not resolved. Per germline, CDR1 SGHTA and CDR2 FQGNSA. The CDR3 has 15 residues. Trimming took 5 bases from V and 0 from J, leaving 10 bases between them.

The chain links TRBV2 to TRBJ2-7, with 8 bases aligning to TRBD1. Germline V gives CDR1 SNHLY, CDR2 FYNNEI. The CDR3 is 12 amino acids. V lost 7 bases and J lost 5; bases outside the gene matches: 4. The CDR3 DNA sequence: TGTGCCAGCACCAGGACAGGGAACGAGCAGTACTTC. It specifies CASTRTGNEQYF.

The genes are TRBV28 and TRBJ1-2; 7 bases are a match to TRBD1. Germline V gives CDR1 MDHEN, CDR2 SYDVKM. Unmatched junction bases numbered 8, after V lost 6 bases and J lost 4 bases. This CDR3 is 14 amino acids long. This CDR3 is CASRYRGNSYGYTF. The CDR3 DNA reads as TGTGCCAGCAGGTACAGGGGAAATAGCTATGGCTACACCTTC.

The chain's CDR3 is CASSYSVGVGNQPQHF. CDR3 nucleotide sequence: TGTGCCAGCAGTTACTCGGTAGGGGTTGGCAATCAGCCCCAGCATTTT. The rearrangement uses TRBV6-6 and TRBJ1-5; the D gene is possibly TRBD1 (5 bases). Germline V gives CDR1 MNHNY, CDR2 SVGAGI (reference sequence). Trimming cost V 0 bases and J 2 bases, with 11 bases left between them. The CDR3 totals 16 residues.

The chain employs TRBV7-8 and TRBJ2-2; D may correspond to TRBD1 or TRBD2 (5 bases each). Germline V lookup: CDR1 SGHVS, CDR2 FQNEAQ. Trimming removed 4 bases at V and 4 bases at J, with 10 bases between. This CDR3 region has 14 residues. CDR3 loop: CASSWGRATGELFF. CDR3 DNA: TGTGCCAGCAGCTGGGGACGGGCCACCGGGGAGCTGTTTTTT.

V and J are TRBV19 and TRBJ1-1; D gene unclear. V was pared by 2 bases and J by 0 bases, with 10 bases between. This CDR3 contains 15 residues. The germline gives CDR1 LNHDA, CDR2 SQIVND (reference sequence). CDR3 residues: CASSITDFMNTEAFF. In nucleotides, the CDR3 is TGTGCCAGTAGTATAACAGATTTCATGAACACTGAAGCTTTCTTT.

The J gene is TRBJ1-6, the V gene TRBV30; D is possibly TRBD1 (5 bases). Trimming pared 5 bases from V and 7 bases from J, leaving 15 bases between. Germline CDR1 and CDR2: GTSNPN and SVGIG (reference sequence). This CDR3 is 14 amino acids long. The CDR3 DNA sequence: TGTGCCTGGGCCACCGGGACGGAAAATTCACCCCTCCACTTT. Encoded protein: CAWATGTENSPLHF.

In its sample, this clone was seen once. The chain links TRBV3-1 (or the pseudogene TRBV3-2) to TRBJ1-1; D is unclear. V lost 1 base, J lost 4 bases, and 10 bases lay in between. Germline V gene lookup returns CDR1 LGHDT and CDR2 YNNKEL (reference sequence). The CDR3 consists of 14 residues. The CDR3 loop reads CASSQVVRATEAFF. The CDR3 coding sequence is TGTGCCAGCAGCCAAGTTGTTAGGGCCACTGAAGCTTTCTTT.

This chain uses TRBV25-1 with TRBJ1-5; D gene uncertain. Germline CDR1 and CDR2: MGHDK and SYGVNS. This CDR3 spans 14 amino acids. V lost 2 bases and J lost 5, with 10 bases in between. CDR3 loop: CASSEKDGYQPQHF. The CDR3 region has the DNA TGTGCCAGCAGTGAAAAGGACGGCTATCAGCCCCAGCATTTT.

The chain joins TRBV6-5 to TRBJ2-5; D could derive from TRBD1 or TRBD2 (6 bases each). This CDR3 is built from 14 residues. Trimming shortened V by 0 bases and J by 5 bases, and 10 bases separated the two germline ends. Germline V CDR1 and CDR2: MNHEY, SVGAGI. CDR3 DNA: TGTGCCAGCAGTTACTCCGGGGGCGGGGAGACCCAGTACTTC. Translating gives CASSYSGGGETQYF.

The chain is built from TRBV28 and TRBJ2-4; D might be TRBD1 (6 bases). This CDR3 is built from 15 residues. Trimming took off 2 bases at V and 0 bases at J, with 8 bases between the two ends. CDR1 is MDHEN, CDR2 SYDVKM, per germline. This CDR3 is CASSLQGIAKNIQYF. DNA of the CDR3: TGTGCCAGCAGTTTACAGGGGATAGCCAAAAACATTCAGTACTTC.

This clone was recorded once. CDR3 region: CASSLASERWIGYTF. The CDR3 nucleotides read TGTGCCAGCAGCTTAGCGTCGGAGCGGTGGATTGGCTACACCTTC. The V and J genes are TRBV7-8 and TRBJ1-2; D remains unclear. This CDR3 has 15 amino acids. V gave up 0 bases and J gave up 7 bases, with 15 bases separating them. Germline V lookup: CDR1 SGHVS, CDR2 FQNEAQ. Together with reference TRBV7-8 and TRBJ1-2, the CDR3 gives the full variable domain: GAGVSQSPRYKVAKRGQDVALRCDPISGHVSLFWYQQALGQGPEFLTYFQNEAQLDKSGLPSDRFFAERPEGSVSTLKIQRTQQEDSAVYLCASSLASERWIGYTFGSGTRLTVV.

The chain links TRBV20-1 to TRBJ1-2, with 11 nucleotides matching TRBD1. The CDR3 runs to 11 residues. V lost 7 bases to trimming and J lost 6 bases; unmatched junction nucleotides: 1. CDR1 is DFQATT, CDR2 SNEGSKA, per germline (reference sequence). CDR3 DNA sequence: TGCAGTGGGACAGGGGGCAATGGCTACACCTTC. Protein: CSGTGGNGYTF.

The CDR3 DNA follows: TGTGCCAGCACCCTCACCCTGGGTGAAAAACTGTTTTTT. Residues: CASTLTLGEKLFF. This chain uses TRBV12-3 or TRBV12-4 with TRBJ1-4; D gene uncertain. CDR3 length: 13 amino acids. V was clipped by 7 bases and J by 7 bases, with 13 bases between them.

This clone was seen a single time. The CDR3 coding sequence is TGTGCCAGCAGCTCGCTTCCCGGGACAGTAGATTCCTATGGCTACACCTTC. It is translated as CASSSLPGTVDSYGYTF. This chain connects TRBV7-9 to TRBJ1-2; 7 bases agree with TRBD1. The trim removed 4 bases at V and 4 bases at J, leaving 15 bases unmatched. Per the germline V gene, CDR1 is SEHNR and CDR2 is FQNEAQ (reference sequence). CDR3 length: 17 residues.

The rearrangement uses TRBV6-5 and TRBJ1-1; D possibly corresponds to TRBD1 (5 bases). V was pared by 2 bases and J by 4 bases, with 8 bases between. The CDR3 consists of 13 residues. The germline V gene encodes CDR1 MNHEY and CDR2 SVGAGI. In DNA form, the CDR3 reads TGTGCCAGCAGTTACGGTGGGGCCACTGAAGCTTTCTTT. Encoded protein: CASSYGGATEAFF.

V gene TRBV23-1 combines with J gene TRBJ1-4; possible D gene TRBD1, 5 bases. TRBV23-1 is identified as an open reading frame with a role that is uncertain. Trimming took 7 bases from V and 4 from J, leaving 16 bases between them. The CDR3 has 15 amino acids. Here the CDR3 DNA reads TGCGCCAGCACCCTCCGGGACTTAATTAATGAAAAACTGTTTTTT. It yields the protein CASTLRDLINEKLFF.